These 17 T cell receptor beta chains were all obtained from the same sample, sequenced in a study of Ad26.COV2.S vaccination and SARS-CoV-2 variants (dated by TCRdb to about 2021). Library preparation employed the immunoSEQ multiplex PCR assay. TCRdb took over this immuneACCESS table, retaining in-frame rearrangements with V and J assigned. Such tables are incomplete; in checked studies, under half of the missing clones stem from an unresolved V gene, and the remainder is unexplained. Counted in this sample were more than 300,000 clones; just over 85% of them appeared once. 1.5% to 2% of the sample is in the top ten clones. According to the study, the label for this sample's treatment or condition signals: 19 received Ad26.COV2.S at low or high dose, single or two shots; roughly 5 received placebo; per-sample allocation not given. Repertoires of vaccine and placebo recipients were sequenced from samples collected on day 63 after the first injection.

The source was peripheral blood, collected in a trial of Ad26.COV2.S vaccine versus placebo. The receptors derive from a person aged 18-65 years who received the Ad26.COV2.S COVID-19 vaccine or a placebo.

The V call is TRBV5-6, the J call TRBJ2-7; TRBD2 aligns across 16 bases. This CDR3 contains 17 residues. V was pared by 3 bases and J by 5 bases, with 8 bases of the junction left unmatched. The germline gives CDR1 SGHDT, CDR2 YYEEEE. CDR3 nucleotide sequence: TGTGCCAGCAGCTACCCCGGGACTAGCGGGGGGGTTAACGAGCAGTACTTC. Translating gives CASSYPGTSGGVNEQYF.

V usage is TRBV27 and J usage is TRBJ1-5; D is possibly TRBD1 (5 bases). CDR3 size: 15 residues. Deletions cut 3 bases from V and 3 bases from J, with 12 bases between. The germline V gene encodes CDR1 MNHEY and CDR2 SMNVEV (reference sequence). The chain's CDR3 is CASSLRQPSNQPQHF. The CDR3 DNA follows: TGTGCCAGCAGTTTGAGACAGCCTTCCAATCAGCCCCAGCATTTT.

The chain joins TRBV9 to TRBJ1-2; D unresolved. The CDR3 runs to 14 residues. The germline gives CDR1 SGDLS, CDR2 YYNGEE. The germline V and J ends were trimmed by 0 bases and 7 bases, with 13 bases remaining between them. The CDR3 reads CASSVESGIGGYTF. The CDR3 DNA reads as TGTGCCAGCAGCGTAGAATCGGGAATCGGTGGCTACACCTTC. The full variable domain, its missing parts supplied by reference TRBV9 and TRBJ1-2, is DSGVTQTPKHLITATGQRVTLRCSPRSGDLSVYWYQQSLDQGLQFLIQYYNGEERAKGNILERFSAQQFPDLHSELNLSSLELGDSALYFCASSVESGIGGYTFGSGTRLTVV.

The chain has TRBV19 and TRBJ1-1; D gene unclear. There are 13 residues in the CDR3. Per the germline V gene, CDR1 is LNHDA and CDR2 is SQIVND (reference sequence). V gave up 2 bases and J gave up 5 bases, with 9 bases separating them. The CDR3 DNA reads as TGTGCCAGTAGTATAAAGAGTTGGACTGAAGCTTTCTTT. Translation: CASSIKSWTEAFF.

Worth noting for this clone: Likely a read error: the CDR3 ends without its conserved phenylalanine or tryptophan. The DNA is omitted, as the CDR3 cannot be located on it reliably, and the CDR3 follows TCRdb's listing. The V and J genes are TRBV3-1 (or the pseudogene TRBV3-2) and TRBJ1-2. The CDR3 region is 11 residues in length, termini included. Looked up from germline, CDR1 is LGHDT and CDR2 is YNNKEL (reference sequence). The CDR3: CASSQDRGGLV.

V and J are TRBV5-1 and TRBJ2-5; weak D call: TRBD1 (6 bases). The CDR3 covers 16 residues. In germline, CDR1 is SGHRS, CDR2 YFSETQ. The V end lost 5 bases, the J end lost 5 bases, and 22 bases lay between the germline ends. CDR3 DNA: TGCGCCAGCAGTCCTCCAGGGGTCGGAAGGGAGGAGACCCAGTACTTC. Translation: CASSPPGVGREETQYF.

The chain has TRBV2 and TRBJ2-1, with 11 nucleotides matching TRBD2. With 6 bases clipped from V and 4 bases from J, the junction kept 2 bases outside the gene matches. The germline gives CDR1 SNHLY, CDR2 FYNNEI. The CDR3 is 14 residues long. The CDR3 here is CASRLAGGYNEQFF. Written as DNA, the CDR3 is TGTGCCAGCAGGCTAGCGGGGGGTTACAATGAGCAGTTCTTC.

This clone was seen a single time. This chain links TRBV19 with TRBJ1-5, with a weak D call TRBD1 (5 bases). Trimming left V 3 bases short and J 2 bases short, with 14 bases between. This CDR3 is built from 16 residues. Germline values: CDR1 LNHDA, CDR2 SQIVND (reference sequence). The CDR3 DNA follows: TGTGCCAGTAGTATCAAGACAGCGAAGGGCAATCAGCCCCAGCATTTT. Amino acids: CASSIKTAKGNQPQHF.

The gene calls are TRBV25-1 and TRBJ1-2; D gene ambiguous. The germline CDR1 and CDR2 sequences are MGHDK and SYGVNS. The V end was cut by 4 bases, the J end by 6 bases, with 12 bases between. The CDR3 has 13 residues. For the CDR3, the DNA is TGTGCCAGCAGTGCCCACATAGAAAATGGCTACACCTTC. Protein: CASSAHIENGYTF.

This clone was seen once. V and J are TRBV2 and TRBJ2-1; TRBD1 agrees at 7 bases. This CDR3 has 15 residues. J lost 3 bases, V lost 6 bases, and 8 bases had no gene match. Germline V gives CDR1 SNHLY, CDR2 FYNNEI. The CDR3 here is CASRGITGVYNEQFF. DNA of the CDR3: TGTGCCAGCAGGGGGATAACAGGGGTCTACAATGAGCAGTTCTTC.

This clone showed up just once. J is TRBJ2-2 and V is TRBV9; TRBD1 matches 9 bases. Germline V gives CDR1 SGDLS, CDR2 YYNGEE. The CDR3 loop spans 16 amino acids. V shed 0 bases, J shed 5 bases, and the junction held 5 bases outside the gene matches. The CDR3 loop is CASSVARQGGTGELFF. CDR3 coding DNA: TGTGCCAGCAGCGTAGCGAGACAGGGGGGGACCGGGGAGCTGTTTTTT.

V gene TRBV10-3 combines with J gene TRBJ2-2; D may be TRBD2 (6 bases). Germline lookup yields CDR1 ENHRY and CDR2 SYGVKD. The CDR3 has 15 amino acids. The V end was cut by 4 bases, the J end by 4 bases, with 13 bases between. CDR3 in DNA: TGTGCCATCAGTGGTGGCCAGGAGGGCACCGGGGAGCTGTTTTTT. Translation: CAISGGQEGTGELFF.

The rearrangement uses TRBV30 and TRBJ1-1, with D possibly TRBD1 on 5 matching bases. Trimming left V 3 bases short and J 5 bases short, with 19 bases between. Germline CDR1 is GTSNPN and CDR2 is SVGIG (reference sequence). This CDR3 has 15 amino acids. The CDR3 DNA is TGTGCCTGGAGCCTCGGGAGGGGAGGGTCAACTGAAGCTTTCTTT. It codes for CAWSLGRGGSTEAFF.

The chain carries TRBV15 and TRBJ1-6, with unresolved D. This CDR3 is 16 amino acids long. Trimming stripped 0 bases from V and 3 bases from J, with 9 bases between. Germline V gives CDR1 LNHNV, CDR2 YYDKDF (reference sequence). The CDR3 sequence is CATSRDQPGYNSPLHF. The CDR3 DNA reads as TGTGCCACCAGCAGAGATCAACCCGGCTATAATTCACCCCTCCACTTT.

The V call is TRBV5-1, the J call TRBJ1-2; TRBD1 agrees at 9 bases. Germline V lookup: CDR1 SGHRS, CDR2 YFSETQ. The CDR3 is 15 residues long. The V gene end was trimmed by 4 bases and the J gene end by 4 bases; junction bases not matched to a gene: 8. CDR3 sequence: CASSPGQGASYGYTF. The CDR3 coding sequence is TGCGCCAGCAGCCCGGGACAGGGTGCCTCCTATGGCTACACCTTC.

The J gene is TRBJ2-2, the V gene TRBV19; 10 nucleotides line up with TRBD1. CDR3 size: 14 residues. Germline loops: CDR1 LNHDA, CDR2 SQIVND (reference sequence). The junction had 6 bases not matched to a gene; V was cut back by 8 bases and J by 6 bases. DNA of the CDR3: TGTGCCAGTCGGGACAGGGGTTGGGCCGGGGAGCTGTTTTTT. Residues: CASRDRGWAGELFF.

V usage is TRBV20-1 and J usage is TRBJ1-1; D is ambiguous. The CDR3 contains 13 residues. Germline V gene data show CDR1 as DFQATT and CDR2 as SNEGSKA (reference sequence). With 3 bases removed from V and 1 base from J, the gap between germline ends came to 9 bases. The CDR3 spells CSASARANTEAFF. CDR3 coding DNA: TGCAGTGCTAGTGCCCGGGCGAACACTGAAGCTTTCTTT.